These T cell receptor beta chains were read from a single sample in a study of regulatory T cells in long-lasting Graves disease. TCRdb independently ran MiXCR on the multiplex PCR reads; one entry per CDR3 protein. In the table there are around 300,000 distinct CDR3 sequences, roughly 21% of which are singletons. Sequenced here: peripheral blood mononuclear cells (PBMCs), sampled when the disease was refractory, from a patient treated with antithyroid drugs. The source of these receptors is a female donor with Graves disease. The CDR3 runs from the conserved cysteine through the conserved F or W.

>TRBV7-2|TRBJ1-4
CASSLVTGGNEKLFF
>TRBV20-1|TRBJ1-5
CSARGTGTGAPNQPQHF
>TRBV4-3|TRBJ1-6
CASSQDRGSGDLNSPLHF
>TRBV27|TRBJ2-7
CAISGTSGEQYF
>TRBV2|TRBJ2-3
CASGGVGTDTQYF
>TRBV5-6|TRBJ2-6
CASSFRPGQGFSGANVLTF
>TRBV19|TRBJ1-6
CASRIRNYNSPLHF
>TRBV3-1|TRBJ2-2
CASSQFGQGSGRNTGELFF
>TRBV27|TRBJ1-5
CASSFSGRINQPQHF
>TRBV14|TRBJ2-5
CASSQLAGVIKETQYF
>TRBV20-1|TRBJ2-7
CSAPDWGKYEQYF
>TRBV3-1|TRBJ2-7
CASSQVHGGGVIYEQYF
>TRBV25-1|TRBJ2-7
CASSEVTGRSYEQYF
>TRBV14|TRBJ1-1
CASSQDRWTENTEAFF
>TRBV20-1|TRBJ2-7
CSAPPGLNYEQYF
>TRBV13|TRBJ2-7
CASSLEVYEQYF
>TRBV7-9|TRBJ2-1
CASSLNQRYNEQFF
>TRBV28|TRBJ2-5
CASSPGLAGGQETQYF
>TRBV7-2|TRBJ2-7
CASSPITSYEQYF
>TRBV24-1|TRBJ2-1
CATSKGYNEQFF
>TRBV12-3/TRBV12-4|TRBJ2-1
CAAGGGAYNEQFF
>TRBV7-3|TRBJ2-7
CASSPRDRRNYEQYF